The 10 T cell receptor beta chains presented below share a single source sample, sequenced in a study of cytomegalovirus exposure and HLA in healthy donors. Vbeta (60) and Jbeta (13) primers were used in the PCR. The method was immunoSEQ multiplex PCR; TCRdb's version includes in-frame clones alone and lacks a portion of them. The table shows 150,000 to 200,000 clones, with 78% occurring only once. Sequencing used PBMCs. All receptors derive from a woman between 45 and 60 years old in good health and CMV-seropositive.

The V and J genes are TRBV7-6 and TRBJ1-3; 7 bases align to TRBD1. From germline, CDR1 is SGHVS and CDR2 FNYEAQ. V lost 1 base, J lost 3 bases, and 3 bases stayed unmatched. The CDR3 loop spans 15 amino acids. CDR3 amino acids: CASSLGQGGGNTIYF. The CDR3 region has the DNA TGTGCCAGCAGCTTAGGACAGGGTGGTGGAAACACCATATATTTT.

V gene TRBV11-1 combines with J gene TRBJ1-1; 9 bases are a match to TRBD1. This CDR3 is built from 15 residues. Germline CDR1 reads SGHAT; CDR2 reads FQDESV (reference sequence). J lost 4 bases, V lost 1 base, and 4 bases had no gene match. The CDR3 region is CASSLDRGRVTEAFF. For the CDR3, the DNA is TGTGCCAGCAGCTTAGACAGGGGGCGTGTCACTGAAGCTTTCTTT.

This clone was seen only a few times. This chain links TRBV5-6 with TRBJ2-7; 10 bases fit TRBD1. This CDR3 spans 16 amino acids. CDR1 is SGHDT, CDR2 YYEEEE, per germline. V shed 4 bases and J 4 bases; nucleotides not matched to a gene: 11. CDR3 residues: CASSDSRDRGLYEQYF. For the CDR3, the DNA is TGTGCCAGCAGCGACTCCCGGGACAGGGGCCTATACGAGCAGTACTTC.

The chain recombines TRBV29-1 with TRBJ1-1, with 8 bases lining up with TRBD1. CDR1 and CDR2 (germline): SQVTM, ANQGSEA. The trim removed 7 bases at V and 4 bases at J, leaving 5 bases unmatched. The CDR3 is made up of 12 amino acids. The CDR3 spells CSGQGSGTEAFF. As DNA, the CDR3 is TGCAGCGGACAGGGGTCGGGCACTGAAGCTTTCTTT.

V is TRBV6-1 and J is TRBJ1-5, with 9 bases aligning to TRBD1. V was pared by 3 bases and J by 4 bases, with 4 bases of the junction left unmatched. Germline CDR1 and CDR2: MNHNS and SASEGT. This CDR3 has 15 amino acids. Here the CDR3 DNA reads TGTGCCAGCAGTGAGCCCGGACAGGGGAATCAGCCCCAGCATTTT. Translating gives CASSEPGQGNQPQHF.

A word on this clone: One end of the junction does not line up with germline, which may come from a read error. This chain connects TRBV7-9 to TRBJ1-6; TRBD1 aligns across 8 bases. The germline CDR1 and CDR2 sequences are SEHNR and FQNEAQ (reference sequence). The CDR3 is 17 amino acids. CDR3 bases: TGTTCCAGCAGCTTAGCCTCCAGGGGGCTAGAGGATTCACCCCTCCACTTT. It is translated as CSSSLASRGLEDSPLHF. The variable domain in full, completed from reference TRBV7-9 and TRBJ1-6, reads DTGVSQNPRHKITKRGQNVTFRCDPISEHNRLYWYRQTLGQGPEFLTYFQNEAQLEKSRLLSDRFSAERPKGSFSTLEIQRTEQGDSAMYLCSSSLASRGLEDSPLHFGNGTRLTVT.

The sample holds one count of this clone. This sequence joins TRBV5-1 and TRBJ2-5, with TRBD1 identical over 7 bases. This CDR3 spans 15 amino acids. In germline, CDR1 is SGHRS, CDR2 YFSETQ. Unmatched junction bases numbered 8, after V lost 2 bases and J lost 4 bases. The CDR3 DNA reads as TGCGCCAGCAGCTTCCTACAGGGGTCCGGAGAGACCCAGTACTTC. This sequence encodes CASSFLQGSGETQYF.

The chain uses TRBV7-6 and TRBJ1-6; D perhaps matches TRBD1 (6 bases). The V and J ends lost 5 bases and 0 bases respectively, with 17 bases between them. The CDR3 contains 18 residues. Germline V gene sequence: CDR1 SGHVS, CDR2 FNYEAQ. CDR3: CASSPRPQGSSYNSPLHF. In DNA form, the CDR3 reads TGTGCCAGCAGCCCCCGCCCGCAGGGGAGCTCCTATAATTCACCCCTCCACTTT.

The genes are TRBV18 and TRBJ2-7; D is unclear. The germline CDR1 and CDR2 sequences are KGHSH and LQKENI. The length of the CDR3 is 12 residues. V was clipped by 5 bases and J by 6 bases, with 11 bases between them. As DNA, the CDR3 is TGTGCCAGCTCAAGCGAGCTGCTCGAGCAGTACTTC. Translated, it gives CASSSELLEQYF.

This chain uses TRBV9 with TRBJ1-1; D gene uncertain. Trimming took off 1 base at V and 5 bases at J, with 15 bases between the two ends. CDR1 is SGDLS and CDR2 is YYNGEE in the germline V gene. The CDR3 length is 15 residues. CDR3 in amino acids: CASSVTEVRPTEAFF. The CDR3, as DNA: TGTGCCAGCAGCGTAACCGAGGTTCGGCCGACTGAAGCTTTCTTT.